Listed below are T cell receptor beta chains from one sample, sequenced in a study of cytomegalovirus exposure and HLA in healthy donors. The data were produced by immunoSEQ multiplex PCR, yet TCRdb's version contains in-frame clones alone and is incomplete. The table includes 100,000 to 150,000 clones, less than 80% detected once. The sample consisted of PBMCs. The receptor source for this set is a man aged 40-50 years in good health and CMV-seropositive. Each CDR3 is given with its conserved first and last residue. D genes are given only for firm matches. The listing skips clone size in some rows; elsewhere it reads once, few, many or a size class.

j_call,v_call,d_call,clone_size,cdr3_aa,cdr3_nt
TRBJ1-5,TRBV6-1,-,few,CASSEQDTRNQPQHF,TGTGCCAGCAGTGAACAGGACACGCGCAATCAGCCCCAGCATTTT
TRBJ2-7,TRBV27,TRBD2,once,CASSPRALAGDYEQYF,TGTGCCAGCAGCCCCCGGGCACTAGCGGGGGATTACGAGCAGTACTTC
TRBJ2-3,TRBV19,TRBD2,-,CASSTPGGGTSKDDTQYF,TGTGCCAGTAGTACTCCCGGGGGGGGGACTAGTAAAGATGATACGCAGTATTTT
TRBJ1-3,TRBV9,-,once,CASGENGGGSGNTIYF,TGTGCCAGCGGAGAAAACGGGGGTGGCTCTGGAAACACCATATATTTT
TRBJ2-1,TRBV14,TRBD2,-,CASSPFSGPYNEQFF,TGTGCCAGCAGCCCATTTAGCGGGCCATACAATGAGCAGTTCTTC
TRBJ1-5,TRBV21-1,-,-,CASNRTQGPLDQPQHF,TGTGCCAGCAACCGAACACAGGGCCCTCTTGATCAGCCCCAGCATTTT
TRBJ2-7,TRBV4-1,-,-,CASSQGPQGFTYEQYF,TGCGCCAGCAGCCAAGGTCCCCAGGGATTTACCTACGAGCAGTACTTC
TRBJ2-3,TRBV5-6,TRBD1,-,CASSWGTGGFKDTQYF,TGTGCCAGCAGCTGGGGGACAGGGGGCTTTAAAGATACGCAGTATTTT
TRBJ1-5,TRBV4-2,TRBD1,once,CASSQVLDRDSNQPQHF,TGTGCCAGCAGCCAGGTATTGGACAGGGATAGCAATCAGCCCCAGCATTTT
TRBJ1-5,TRBV2,TRBD1,few,CASSEQGDHQPQHF,TGTGCCAGCAGTGAACAGGGGGACCATCAGCCCCAGCATTTT
TRBJ1-5,TRBV28,TRBD1,-,CASSPPDRGRGQPQHF,TGTGCCAGCAGTCCTCCGGACAGGGGGAGAGGGCAGCCCCAGCATTTT
TRBJ1-5,TRBV10-2,TRBD1,-,CASSEQGRQPQHF,TGCGCCAGCAGTGAACAGGGGAGGCAGCCCCAGCATTTT
TRBJ2-1,TRBV5-8,-,-,CASSTPLGPYNEQFF,TGTGCCAGCAGCACCCCATTGGGGCCTTACAATGAGCAGTTCTTC
TRBJ1-2,TRBV11-1,-,-,CASSATGSVTNYGYTF,TGTGCCAGCAGCGCAACCGGGTCCGTTACTAACTATGGCTACACCTTC
TRBJ1-2,TRBV29-1,-,once,CSVDISVEGYGYTF,TGCAGCGTTGACATATCGGTAGAGGGCTATGGCTACACCTTC
TRBJ1-2,TRBV30,-,-,CAWSVHSSSGGYTF,TGTGCCTGGAGTGTACACAGCTCCTCTGGTGGCTACACCTTC
TRBJ2-5,TRBV9,-,-,CASSDSGETQYF,TGTGCCAGCAGCGACAGCGGGGAGACCCAGTACTTC
TRBJ1-2,TRBV6-5,TRBD1,-,CASSYPGQPYGYTF,TGTGCCAGCAGTTACCCGGGACAGCCCTATGGCTACACCTTC
TRBJ2-7,TRBV5-6,-,-,CASSLGAGIGYEQYF,TGTGCCAGCAGCTTGGGGGCAGGGATCGGCTACGAGCAGTACTTC
TRBJ2-5,TRBV9,-,-,CASSGMGLDQYF,TGTGCCAGCAGCGGAATGGGACTGGACCAGTACTTC
TRBJ2-1,TRBV4-2,TRBD2,-,CASTPAGGSSYNEQFF,TGTGCCAGCACTCCCGCGGGGGGAAGCTCCTACAATGAGCAGTTCTTC
TRBJ2-2,TRBV7-8,TRBD2,-,CASSSRTSGTGELFF,TGTGCCAGCAGCTCCCGGACTAGCGGCACCGGGGAGCTGTTTTTT